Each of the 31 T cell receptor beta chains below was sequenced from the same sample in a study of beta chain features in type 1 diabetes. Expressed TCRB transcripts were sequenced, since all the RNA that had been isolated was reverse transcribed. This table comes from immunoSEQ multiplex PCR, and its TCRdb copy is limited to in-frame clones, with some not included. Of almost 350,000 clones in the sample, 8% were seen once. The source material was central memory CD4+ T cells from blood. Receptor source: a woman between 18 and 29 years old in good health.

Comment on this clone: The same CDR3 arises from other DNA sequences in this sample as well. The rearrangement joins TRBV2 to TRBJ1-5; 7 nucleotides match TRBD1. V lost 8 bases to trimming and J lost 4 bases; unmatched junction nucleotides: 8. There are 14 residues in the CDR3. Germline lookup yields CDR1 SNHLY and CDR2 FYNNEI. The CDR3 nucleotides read TGTGCCAGCGCCGACAGGGTAGGGAATCAGCCCCAGCATTTT. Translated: CASADRVGNQPQHF. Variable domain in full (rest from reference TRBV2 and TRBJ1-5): EPEVTQTPSHQVTQMGQEVILRCVPISNHLYFYWYRQILGQKVEFLVSFYNNEISEKSEIFDDQFSVERPDGSNFTLKIRSTKLEDSAMYFCASADRVGNQPQHFGDGTRLSIL.

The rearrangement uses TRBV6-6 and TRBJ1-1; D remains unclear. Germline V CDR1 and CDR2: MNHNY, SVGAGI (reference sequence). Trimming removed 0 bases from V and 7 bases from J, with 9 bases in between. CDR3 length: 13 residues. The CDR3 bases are TGTGCCAGCAGTTACTCTCCGGCCCGTGAAGCTTTCTTT. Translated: CASSYSPAREAFF.

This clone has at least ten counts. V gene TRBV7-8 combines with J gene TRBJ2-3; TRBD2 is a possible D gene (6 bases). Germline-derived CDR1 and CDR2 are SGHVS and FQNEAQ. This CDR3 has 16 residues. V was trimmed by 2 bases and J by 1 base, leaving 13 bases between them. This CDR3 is CASSLTSGSGTDTQYF. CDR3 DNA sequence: TGTGCCAGCAGCTTAACATCCGGGAGTGGCACAGATACGCAGTATTTT.

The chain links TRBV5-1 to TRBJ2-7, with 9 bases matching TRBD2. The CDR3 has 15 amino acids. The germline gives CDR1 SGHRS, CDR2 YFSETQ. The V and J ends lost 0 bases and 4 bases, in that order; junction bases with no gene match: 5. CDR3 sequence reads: CASSLVREGLYEQYF. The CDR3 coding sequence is TGCGCCAGCAGCTTGGTGCGGGAGGGCCTGTACGAGCAGTACTTC.

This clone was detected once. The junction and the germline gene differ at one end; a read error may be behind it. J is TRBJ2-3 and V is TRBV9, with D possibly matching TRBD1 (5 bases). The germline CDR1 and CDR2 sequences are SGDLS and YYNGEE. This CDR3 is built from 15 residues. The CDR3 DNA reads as TGTGCCGGCAGCGTAGATCCACAGGCTAGAGATACGCAGTATTTT. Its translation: CAGSVDPQARDTQYF.

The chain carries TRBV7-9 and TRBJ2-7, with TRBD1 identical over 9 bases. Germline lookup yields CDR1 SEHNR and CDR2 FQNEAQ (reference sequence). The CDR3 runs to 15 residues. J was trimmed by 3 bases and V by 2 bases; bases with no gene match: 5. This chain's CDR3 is CASSLLRTGDYEQYF. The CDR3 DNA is TGTGCCAGCAGCTTACTTCGGACAGGGGACTACGAGCAGTACTTC.

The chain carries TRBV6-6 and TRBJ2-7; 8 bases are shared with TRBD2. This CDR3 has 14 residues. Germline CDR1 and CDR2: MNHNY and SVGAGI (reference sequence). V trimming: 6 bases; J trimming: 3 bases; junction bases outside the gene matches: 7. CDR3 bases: TGTGCCAGCAGCTTACTAGCGGCTAGCTACGAGCAGTACTTC. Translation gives CASSLLAASYEQYF.

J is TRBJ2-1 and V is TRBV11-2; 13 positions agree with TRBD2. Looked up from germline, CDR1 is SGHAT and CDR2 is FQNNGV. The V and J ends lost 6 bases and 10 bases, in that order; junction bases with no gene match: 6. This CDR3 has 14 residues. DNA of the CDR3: TGTGCCAGCAGTGGACTAGCGGGAGTATGGGAGCAGTTCTTC. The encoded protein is CASSGLAGVWEQFF.

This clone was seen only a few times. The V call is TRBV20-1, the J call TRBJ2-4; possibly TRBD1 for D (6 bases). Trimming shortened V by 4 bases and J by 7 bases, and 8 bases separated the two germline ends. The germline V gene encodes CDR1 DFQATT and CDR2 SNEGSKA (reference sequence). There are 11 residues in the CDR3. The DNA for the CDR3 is TGCAGTGCTAACAGGGCCAACATTCAGTACTTC. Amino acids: CSANRANIQYF.

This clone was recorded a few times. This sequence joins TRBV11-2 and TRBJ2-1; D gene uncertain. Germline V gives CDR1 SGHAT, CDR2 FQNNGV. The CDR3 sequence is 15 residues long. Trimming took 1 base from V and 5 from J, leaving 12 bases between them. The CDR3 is CASSLVAARNNEQFF. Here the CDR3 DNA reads TGTGCCAGCAGCTTAGTGGCGGCCAGAAACAATGAGCAGTTCTTC.

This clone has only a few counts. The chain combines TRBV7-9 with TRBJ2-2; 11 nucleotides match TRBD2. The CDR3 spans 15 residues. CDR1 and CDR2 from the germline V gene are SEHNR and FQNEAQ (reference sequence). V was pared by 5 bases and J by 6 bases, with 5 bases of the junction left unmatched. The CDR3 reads CASSPPTSGAGELFF. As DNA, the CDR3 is TGTGCCAGCAGCCCGCCGACTAGCGGGGCCGGGGAGCTGTTTTTT.

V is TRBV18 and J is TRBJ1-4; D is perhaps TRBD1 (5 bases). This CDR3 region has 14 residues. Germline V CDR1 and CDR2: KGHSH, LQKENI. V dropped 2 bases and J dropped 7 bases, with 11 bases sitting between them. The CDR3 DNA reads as TGTGCCAGCTCACCAGGGGCAGTTGGTGAAAAACTGTTTTTT. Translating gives CASSPGAVGEKLFF.

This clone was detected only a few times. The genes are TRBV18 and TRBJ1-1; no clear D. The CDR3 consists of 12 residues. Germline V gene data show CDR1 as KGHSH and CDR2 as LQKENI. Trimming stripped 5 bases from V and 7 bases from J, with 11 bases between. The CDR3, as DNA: TGTGCCAGCTCAGGAGGGAGCCGTGAAGCTTTCTTT. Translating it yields CASSGGSREAFF. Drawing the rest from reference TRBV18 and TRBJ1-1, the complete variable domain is NAGVMQNPRHLVRRRGQEARLRCSPMKGHSHVYWYRQLPEEGLKFMVYLQKENIIDESGMPKERFSAEFPKEGPSILRIQQVVRGDSAAYFCASSGGSREAFFGQGTRLTVV.

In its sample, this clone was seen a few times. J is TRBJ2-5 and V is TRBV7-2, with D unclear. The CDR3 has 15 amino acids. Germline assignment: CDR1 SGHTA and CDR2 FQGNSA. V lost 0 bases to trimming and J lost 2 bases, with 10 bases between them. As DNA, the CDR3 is TGTGCCAGCAGCTTAGCCGGTCACTATCAAGAGACCCAGTACTTC. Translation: CASSLAGHYQETQYF.

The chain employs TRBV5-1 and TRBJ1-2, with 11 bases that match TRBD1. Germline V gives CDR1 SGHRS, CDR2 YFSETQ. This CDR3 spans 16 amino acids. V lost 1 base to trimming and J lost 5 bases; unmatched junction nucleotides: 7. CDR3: CASSLLVGQGAYGYTF. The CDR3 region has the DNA TGCGCCAGCAGCTTGCTCGTAGGACAGGGGGCTTATGGCTACACCTTC.

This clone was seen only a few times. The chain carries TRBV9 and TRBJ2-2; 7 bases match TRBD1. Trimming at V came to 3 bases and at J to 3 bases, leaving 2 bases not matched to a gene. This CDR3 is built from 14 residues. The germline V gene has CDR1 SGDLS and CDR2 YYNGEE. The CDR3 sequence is CASSAGQYTGELFF. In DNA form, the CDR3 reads TGTGCCAGCAGCGCGGGACAGTACACCGGGGAGCTGTTTTTT.

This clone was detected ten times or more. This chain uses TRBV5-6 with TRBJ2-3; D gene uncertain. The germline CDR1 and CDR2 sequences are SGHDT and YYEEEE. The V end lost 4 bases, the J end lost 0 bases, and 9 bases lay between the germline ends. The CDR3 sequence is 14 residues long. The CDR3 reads CASSLGYSTDTQYF. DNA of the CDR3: TGTGCCAGCAGCCTCGGGTATAGCACAGATACGCAGTATTTT.

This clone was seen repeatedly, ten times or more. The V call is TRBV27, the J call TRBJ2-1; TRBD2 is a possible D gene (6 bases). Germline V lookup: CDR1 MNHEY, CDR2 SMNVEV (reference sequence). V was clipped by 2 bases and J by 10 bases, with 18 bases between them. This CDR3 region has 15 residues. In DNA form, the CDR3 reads TGTGCCAGCAGTTTACAGGAGGGCCTCCGAAACGAGCAGTTCTTC. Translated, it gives CASSLQEGLRNEQFF.

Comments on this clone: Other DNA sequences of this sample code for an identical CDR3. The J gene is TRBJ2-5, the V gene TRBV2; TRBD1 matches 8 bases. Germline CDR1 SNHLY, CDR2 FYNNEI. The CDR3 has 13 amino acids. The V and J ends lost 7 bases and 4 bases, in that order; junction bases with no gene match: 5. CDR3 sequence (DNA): TGTGCCAGCACGCGACAGGGGCGAGAGACCCAGTACTTC. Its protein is CASTRQGRETQYF.

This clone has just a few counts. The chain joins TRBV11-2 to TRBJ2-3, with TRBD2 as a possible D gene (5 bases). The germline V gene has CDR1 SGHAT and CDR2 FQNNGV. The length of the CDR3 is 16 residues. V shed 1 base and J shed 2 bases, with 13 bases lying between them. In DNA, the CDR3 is TGTGCCAGCAGCTTAGTACTAGGTCGTTTCACAGATACGCAGTATTTT. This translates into CASSLVLGRFTDTQYF.

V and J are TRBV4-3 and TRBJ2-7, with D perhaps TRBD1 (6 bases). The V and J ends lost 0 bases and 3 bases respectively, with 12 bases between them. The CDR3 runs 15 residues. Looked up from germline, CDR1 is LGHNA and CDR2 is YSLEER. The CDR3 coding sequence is TGCGCCAGCAGCCAAGAACCCAAGGGGGTCTACGAGCAGTACTTC. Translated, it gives CASSQEPKGVYEQYF.

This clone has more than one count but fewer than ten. CDR3 coding DNA: TGTGCCAGCAGTCTCCCGGGACTTCCAAAGCCCCTCGAGCAGTACTTC. Amino acids: CASSLPGLPKPLEQYF. The chain employs TRBV28 and TRBJ2-7; D possibly corresponds to TRBD2 (6 bases). CDR1 is MDHEN, CDR2 SYDVKM, per germline. The CDR3 has 16 residues. The V end lost 5 bases, the J end lost 6 bases, and 23 bases lay between the germline ends. Variable domain in full (rest from reference TRBV28 and TRBJ2-7): DVKVTQSSRYLVKRTGEKVFLECVQDMDHENMFWYRQDPGLGLRLIYFSYDVKMKEKGDIPEGYSVSREKKERFSLILESASTNQTSMYLCASSLPGLPKPLEQYFGPGTRLTVT.

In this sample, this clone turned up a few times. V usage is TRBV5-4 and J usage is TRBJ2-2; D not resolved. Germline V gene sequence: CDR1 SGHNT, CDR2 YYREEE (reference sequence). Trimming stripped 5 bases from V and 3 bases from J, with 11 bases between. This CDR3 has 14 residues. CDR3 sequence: CASSPRSDTGELFF. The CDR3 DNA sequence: TGTGCCAGCAGTCCTCGGAGCGACACCGGGGAGCTGTTTTTT.

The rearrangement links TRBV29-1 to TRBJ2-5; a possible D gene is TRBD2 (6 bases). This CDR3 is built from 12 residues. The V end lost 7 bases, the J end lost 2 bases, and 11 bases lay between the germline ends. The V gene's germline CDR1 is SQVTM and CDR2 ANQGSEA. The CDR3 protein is CSGGDAQETQYF. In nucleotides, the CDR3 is TGCAGCGGGGGGGACGCTCAAGAGACCCAGTACTTC.

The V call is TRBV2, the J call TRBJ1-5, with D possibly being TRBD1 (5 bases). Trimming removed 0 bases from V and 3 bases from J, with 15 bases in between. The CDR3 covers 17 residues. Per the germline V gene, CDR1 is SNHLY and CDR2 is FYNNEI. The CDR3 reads CASSEALQGAANQPQHF. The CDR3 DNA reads TGTGCCAGCAGTGAAGCGCTTCAAGGGGCCGCCAATCAGCCCCAGCATTTT.

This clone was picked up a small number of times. CDR3 nucleotide sequence: TGCAGCGTTCAACGGGGCACTGAAGCTTTCTTT. Protein: CSVQRGTEAFF. The chain employs TRBV29-1 and TRBJ1-1, with D hard to call. The germline V gene has CDR1 SQVTM and CDR2 ANQGSEA. V shed 5 bases and J shed 4 bases, with 8 bases lying between them. CDR3 size: 11 residues. Based on the CDR3 plus reference TRBV29-1 and TRBJ1-1, the full variable domain is SAVISQKPSRDICQRGTSLTIQCQVDSQVTMMFWYRQQPGQSLTLIATANQGSEATYESGFVIDKFPISRPNLTFSTLTVSNMSPEDSSIYLCSVQRGTEAFFGQGTRLTVV.

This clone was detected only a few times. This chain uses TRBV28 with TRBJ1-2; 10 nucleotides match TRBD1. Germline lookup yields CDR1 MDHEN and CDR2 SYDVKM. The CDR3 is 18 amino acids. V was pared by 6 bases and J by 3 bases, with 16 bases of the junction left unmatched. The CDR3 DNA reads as TGTGCCAGCAGCGTGGGACAGGGGTTGGAATGGATAGACTATGGCTACACCTTC. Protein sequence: CASSVGQGLEWIDYGYTF.

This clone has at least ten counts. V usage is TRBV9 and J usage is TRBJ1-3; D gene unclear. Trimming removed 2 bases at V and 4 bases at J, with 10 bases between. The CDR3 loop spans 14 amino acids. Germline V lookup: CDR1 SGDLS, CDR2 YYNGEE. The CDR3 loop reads CASSVTEGGNTIYF. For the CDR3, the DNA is TGTGCCAGCAGCGTGACGGAGGGAGGAAACACCATATATTTT.

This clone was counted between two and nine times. Here the CDR3 DNA reads TGCGCCAGCAGCTACGAGACTAGCGGGTCGTACAATGAGCAGTTCTTC. Encoded protein: CASSYETSGSYNEQFF. The chain links TRBV4-1 to TRBJ2-1; 10 bases agree with TRBD2. Per germline, CDR1 MGHRA and CDR2 YSYEKL. J was trimmed by 4 bases and V by 5 bases; bases with no gene match: 8. The CDR3 spans 16 residues.

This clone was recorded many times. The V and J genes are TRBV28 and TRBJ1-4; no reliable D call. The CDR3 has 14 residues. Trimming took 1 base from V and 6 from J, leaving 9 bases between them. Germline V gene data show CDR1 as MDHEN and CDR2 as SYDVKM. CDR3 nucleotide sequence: TGTGCCAGCAGTTTATCGGCCATTTATGAAAAACTGTTTTTT. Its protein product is CASSLSAIYEKLFF. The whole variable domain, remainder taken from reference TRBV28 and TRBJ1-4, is DVKVTQSSRYLVKRTGEKVFLECVQDMDHENMFWYRQDPGLGLRLIYFSYDVKMKEKGDIPEGYSVSREKKERFSLILESASTNQTSMYLCASSLSAIYEKLFFGSGTQLSVL.

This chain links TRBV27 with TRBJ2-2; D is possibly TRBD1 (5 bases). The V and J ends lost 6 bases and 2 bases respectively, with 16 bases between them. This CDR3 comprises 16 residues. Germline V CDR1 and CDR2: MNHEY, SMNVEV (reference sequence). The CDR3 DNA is TGTGCCAGCAGGGCCAGGGCCACGTACAACACCGGGGAGCTGTTTTTT. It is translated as CASRARATYNTGELFF.